This record concerns one T cell receptor (beta chain) sequence. Its antigen is still unknown. TCRdb re-called the RT-PCR reads with MiXCR, one entry per CDR3 protein. The table lists a few hundred thousand distinct CDR3 sequences, around 15% of them singletons. CDR3 length equals 15 residues. Germline lookup yields CDR1 MNHNS and CDR2 SASEGT. The J segment lost 8 bases and the V segment lost 5 bases, leaving 8 bases of the junction unmatched. The data were obtained in a study of response to subunit inactivated influenza vaccine. Findings and limits, study-wide: Authors suggested each seasonal influenza vaccination recruits few new T cells.

V and J are TRBV6-1 and TRBJ2-1; 11 positions agree with TRBD2. The sequence came from a man aged 45-60 years who received an inactivated influenza vaccine. Source: PBMCs from blood, taken 11 to 12 days after vaccination. The CDR3 here is CASSKTSGGNDEQFF. CDR3 in DNA: TGTGCCAGCAGTAAAACTAGCGGGGGAAACGATGAGCAGTTCTTC.